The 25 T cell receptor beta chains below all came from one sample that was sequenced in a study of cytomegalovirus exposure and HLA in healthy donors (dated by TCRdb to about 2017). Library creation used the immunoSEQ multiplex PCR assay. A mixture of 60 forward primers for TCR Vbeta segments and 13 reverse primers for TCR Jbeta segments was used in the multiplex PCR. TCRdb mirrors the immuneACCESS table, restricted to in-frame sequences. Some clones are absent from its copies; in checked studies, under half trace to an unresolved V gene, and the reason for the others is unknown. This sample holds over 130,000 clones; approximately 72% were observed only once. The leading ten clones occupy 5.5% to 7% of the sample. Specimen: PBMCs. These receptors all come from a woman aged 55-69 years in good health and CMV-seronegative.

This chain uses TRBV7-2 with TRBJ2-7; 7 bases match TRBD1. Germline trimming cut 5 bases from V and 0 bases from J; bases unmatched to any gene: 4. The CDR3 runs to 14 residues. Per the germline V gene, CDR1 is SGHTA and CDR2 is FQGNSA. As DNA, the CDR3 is TGTGCCAGCAGCGTCAGGGGGAGCTCCTACGAGCAGTACTTC. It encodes CASSVRGSSYEQYF. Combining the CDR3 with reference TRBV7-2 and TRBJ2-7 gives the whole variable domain GAGVSQSPSNKVTEKGKDVELRCDPISGHTALYWYRQSLGQGLEFLIYFQGNSAPDKSGLPSDRFSAERTGGSVSTLTIQRTQQEDSAVYLCASSVRGSSYEQYFGPGTRLTVT.

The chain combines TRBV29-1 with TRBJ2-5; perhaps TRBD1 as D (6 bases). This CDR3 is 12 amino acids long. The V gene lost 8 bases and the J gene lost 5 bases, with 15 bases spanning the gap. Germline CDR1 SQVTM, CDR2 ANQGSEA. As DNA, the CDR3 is TGCAGCACATTACAGGGAATTGAGACCCAGTACTTC. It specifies CSTLQGIETQYF.

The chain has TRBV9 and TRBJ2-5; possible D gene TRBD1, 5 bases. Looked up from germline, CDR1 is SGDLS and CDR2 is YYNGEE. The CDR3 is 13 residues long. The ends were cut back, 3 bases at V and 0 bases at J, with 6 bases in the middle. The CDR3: CASSEQDQETQYF. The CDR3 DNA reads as TGTGCCAGCAGCGAACAGGACCAAGAGACCCAGTACTTC.

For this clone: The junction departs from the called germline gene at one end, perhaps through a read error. The DNA for the CDR3 is TGTGCTAGCAGCTTAGCGTACGATACGGGGCAAGAGACCCAGTACTTC. It is translated as CASSLAYDTGQETQYF. The J gene is TRBJ2-5, the V gene TRBV7-7, with a weak D call TRBD2 (5 bases). The length of the CDR3 is 16 residues. CDR1 SSHAT and CDR2 FNYEAQ come from the germline V gene (reference sequence).

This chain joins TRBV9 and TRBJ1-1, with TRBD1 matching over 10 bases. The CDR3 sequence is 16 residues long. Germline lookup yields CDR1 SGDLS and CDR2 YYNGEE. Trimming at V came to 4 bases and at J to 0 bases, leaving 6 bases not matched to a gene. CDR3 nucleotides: TGTGCCAGCAGCACAGGGGACAGGGGTGTGAACACTGAAGCTTTCTTT. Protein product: CASSTGDRGVNTEAFF.

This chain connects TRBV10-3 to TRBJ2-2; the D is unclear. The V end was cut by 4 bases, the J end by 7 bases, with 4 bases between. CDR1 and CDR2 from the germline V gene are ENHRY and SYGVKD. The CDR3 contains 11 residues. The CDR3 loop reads CAISAGGELFF. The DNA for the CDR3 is TGTGCCATCAGTGCGGGCGGGGAGCTGTTTTTT.

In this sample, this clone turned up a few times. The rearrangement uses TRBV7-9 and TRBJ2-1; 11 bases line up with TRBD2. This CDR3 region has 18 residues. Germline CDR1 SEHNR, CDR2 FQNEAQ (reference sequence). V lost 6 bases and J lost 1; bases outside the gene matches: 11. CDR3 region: CASRHPTSGAGSYNEQFF. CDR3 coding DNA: TGTGCCAGCAGACACCCGACTAGCGGGGCGGGGTCCTACAATGAGCAGTTCTTC.

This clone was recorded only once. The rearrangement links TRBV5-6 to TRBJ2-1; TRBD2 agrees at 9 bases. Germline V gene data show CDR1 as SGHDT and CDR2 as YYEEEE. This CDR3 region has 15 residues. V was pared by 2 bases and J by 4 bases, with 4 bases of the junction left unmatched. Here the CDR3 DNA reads TGTGCCAGCAGCTTACCTAGCGGGGTTTACAATGAGCAGTTCTTC. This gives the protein CASSLPSGVYNEQFF.

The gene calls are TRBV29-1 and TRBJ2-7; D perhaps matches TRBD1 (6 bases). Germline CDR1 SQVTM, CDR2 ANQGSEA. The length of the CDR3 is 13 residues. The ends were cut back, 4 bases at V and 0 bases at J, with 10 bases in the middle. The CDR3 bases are TGCAGCGTTGCACAGGGCTACTCCTACGAGCAGTACTTC. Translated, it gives CSVAQGYSYEQYF.

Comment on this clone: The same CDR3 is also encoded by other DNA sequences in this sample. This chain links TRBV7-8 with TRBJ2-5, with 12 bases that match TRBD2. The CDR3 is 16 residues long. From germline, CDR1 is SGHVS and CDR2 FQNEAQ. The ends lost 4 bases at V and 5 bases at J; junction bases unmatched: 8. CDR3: CASSSLAGGPGETQYF. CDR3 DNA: TGTGCCAGCAGCTCTCTAGCGGGGGGGCCGGGCGAGACCCAGTACTTC.

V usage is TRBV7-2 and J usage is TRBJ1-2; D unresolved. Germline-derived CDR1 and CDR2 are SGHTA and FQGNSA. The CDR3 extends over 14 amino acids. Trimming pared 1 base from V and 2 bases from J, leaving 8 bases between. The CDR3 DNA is TGTGCCAGCAGCTTAGGAGGCAGCAACTATGGCTACACCTTC. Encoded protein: CASSLGGSNYGYTF.

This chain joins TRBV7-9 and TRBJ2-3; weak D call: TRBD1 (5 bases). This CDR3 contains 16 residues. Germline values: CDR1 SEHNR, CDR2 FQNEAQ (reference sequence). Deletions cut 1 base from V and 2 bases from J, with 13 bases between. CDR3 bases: TGTGCCAGCAGCTTAGTTCAGGGATGGGTCACAGATACGCAGTATTTT. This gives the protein CASSLVQGWVTDTQYF.

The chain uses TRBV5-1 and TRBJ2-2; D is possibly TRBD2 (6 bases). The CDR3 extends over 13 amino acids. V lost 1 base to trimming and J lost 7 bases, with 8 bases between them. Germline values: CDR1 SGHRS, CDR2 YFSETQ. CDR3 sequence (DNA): TGCGCCAGCAGCTTGATTAGCGGCGGGGAGCTGTTTTTT. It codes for CASSLISGGELFF.

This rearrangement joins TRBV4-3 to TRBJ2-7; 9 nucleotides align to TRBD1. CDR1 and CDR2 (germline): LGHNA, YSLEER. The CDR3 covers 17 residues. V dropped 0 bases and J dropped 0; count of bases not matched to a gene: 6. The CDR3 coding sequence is TGCGCCAGCAGCCAAGATGGGCCGGGACAGGGCTCCTACGAGCAGTACTTC. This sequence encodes CASSQDGPGQGSYEQYF.

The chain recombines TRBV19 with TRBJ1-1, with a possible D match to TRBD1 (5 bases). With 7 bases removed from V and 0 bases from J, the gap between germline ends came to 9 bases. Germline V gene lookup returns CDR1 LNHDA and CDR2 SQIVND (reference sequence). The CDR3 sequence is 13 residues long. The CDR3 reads CASNRYMNTEAFF. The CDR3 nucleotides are TGTGCCAGTAACAGGTACATGAACACTGAAGCTTTCTTT.

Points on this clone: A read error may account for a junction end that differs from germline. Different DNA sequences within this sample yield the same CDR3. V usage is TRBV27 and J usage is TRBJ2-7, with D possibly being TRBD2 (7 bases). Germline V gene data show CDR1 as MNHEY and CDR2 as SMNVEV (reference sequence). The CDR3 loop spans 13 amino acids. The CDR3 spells CASSFRGAYEQYF. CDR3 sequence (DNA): TGTGCCAGCAGTTTCCGGGGGGCCTATGAGCAGTACTTC.

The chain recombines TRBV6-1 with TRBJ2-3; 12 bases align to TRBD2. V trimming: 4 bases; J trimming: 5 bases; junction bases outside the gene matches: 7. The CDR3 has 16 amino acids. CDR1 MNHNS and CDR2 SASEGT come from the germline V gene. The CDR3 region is CASSALAGGQVDTQYF. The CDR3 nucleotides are TGTGCCAGCAGTGCCCTAGCGGGGGGGCAGGTAGATACGCAGTATTTT.

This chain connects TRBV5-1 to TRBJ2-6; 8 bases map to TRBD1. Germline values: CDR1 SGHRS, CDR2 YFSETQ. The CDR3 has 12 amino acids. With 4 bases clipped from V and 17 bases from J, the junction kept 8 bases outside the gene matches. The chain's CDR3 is CASSSDQGAMTF. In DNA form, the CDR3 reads TGCGCCAGCAGCAGCGATCAGGGGGCCATGACTTTC.

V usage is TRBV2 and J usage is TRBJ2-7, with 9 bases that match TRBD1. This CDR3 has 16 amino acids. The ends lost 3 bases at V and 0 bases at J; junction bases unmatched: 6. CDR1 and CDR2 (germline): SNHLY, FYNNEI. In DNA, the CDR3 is TGTGCCAGCAGTGATTTAGGACAGGGGTTCTCCTACGAGCAGTACTTC. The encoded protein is CASSDLGQGFSYEQYF.

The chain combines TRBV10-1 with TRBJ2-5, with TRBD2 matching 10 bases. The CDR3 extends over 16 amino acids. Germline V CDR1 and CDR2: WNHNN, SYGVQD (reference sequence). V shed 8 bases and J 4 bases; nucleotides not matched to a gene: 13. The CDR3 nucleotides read TGCGCCAGCCCATTACTAGCGGGGAGAAGGGTAGAGACCCAGTACTTC. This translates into CASPLLAGRRVETQYF.

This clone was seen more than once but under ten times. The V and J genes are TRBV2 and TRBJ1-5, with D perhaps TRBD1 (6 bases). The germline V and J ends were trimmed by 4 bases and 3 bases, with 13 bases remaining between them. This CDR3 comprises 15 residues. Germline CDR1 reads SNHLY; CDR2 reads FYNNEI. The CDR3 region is CASSAQTGSNQPQHF. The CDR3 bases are TGTGCCAGCAGTGCCCAAACAGGGTCCAATCAGCCCCAGCATTTT.

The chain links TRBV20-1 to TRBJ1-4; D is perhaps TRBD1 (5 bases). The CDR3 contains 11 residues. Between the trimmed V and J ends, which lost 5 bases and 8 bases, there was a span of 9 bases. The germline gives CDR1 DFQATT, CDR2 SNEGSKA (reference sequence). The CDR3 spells CSAQGVEKLFF. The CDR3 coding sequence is TGCAGTGCTCAGGGTGTCGAAAAACTGTTTTTT.

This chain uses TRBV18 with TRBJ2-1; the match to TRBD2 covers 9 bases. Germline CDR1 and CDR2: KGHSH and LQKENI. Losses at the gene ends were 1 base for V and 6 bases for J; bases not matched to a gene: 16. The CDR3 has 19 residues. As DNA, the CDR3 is TGTGCCAGCTCACCACTTGTCAGCGGGGGGCGGACACCCTCCAATGAGCAGTTCTTC. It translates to CASSPLVSGGRTPSNEQFF.

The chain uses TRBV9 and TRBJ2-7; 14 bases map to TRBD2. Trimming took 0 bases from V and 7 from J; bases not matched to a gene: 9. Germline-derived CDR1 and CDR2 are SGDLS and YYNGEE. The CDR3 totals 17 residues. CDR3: CASSVDPGLAGAREQYF. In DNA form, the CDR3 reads TGTGCCAGCAGCGTAGATCCGGGACTAGCGGGAGCAAGGGAGCAGTACTTC.

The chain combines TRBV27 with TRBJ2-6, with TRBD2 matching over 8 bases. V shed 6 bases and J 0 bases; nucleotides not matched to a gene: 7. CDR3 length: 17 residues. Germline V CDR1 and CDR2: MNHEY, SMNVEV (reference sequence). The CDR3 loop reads CASRPGTRGSGANVLTF. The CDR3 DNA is TGTGCCAGCAGACCTGGGACTAGGGGCTCTGGGGCCAACGTCCTGACTTTC.